The T cell receptor beta chain under discussion was sequenced for a study of blood T cell repertoires in COVID-19. Study summary: PBMCs, B-cell-depleted T cells, or T cells were the source of the cDNA or gDNA that made up the material.

This clone was seen a single time. Trimming cost V 0 bases and J 7 bases, with 6 bases left between them. The germline V gene has CDR1 MRHNA and CDR2 SNTAGT. This CDR3 is built from 13 residues. Source study methods: Reference gene primer amplification gave nucleated cell count estimates. Profiled with immunoSEQ multiplex PCR; TCRdb holds only in-frame clones, not every one. D and trimming come from the DNA, and the V and J calls and clone size come from that table. The sample holds around 320,000 clones; about nine tenths are singletons and the top ten take roughly 2%. The sample was peripheral blood. The chain employs TRBV6-4 and TRBJ2-2; no clear D gene. The TCR sequence derives from a man aged 18 to 29 with active or convalescent COVID-19. The CDR3 region has the DNA TGTGCCAGCAGTGACTCGGAGTACGGGGAGCTGTTTTTT. The encoded protein is CASSDSEYGELFF.